The clone carrying this TCR beta chain was found a few times. These data are taken from a study of blood T cell repertoires in COVID-19. Study background: Samples of COVID-19 (acute and convalescent) were obtained from the United States, Italy and Spain.

TCRdb's table, derived via immunoSEQ multiplex PCR, lists solely in-frame clones and lacks some. The data contain 200,000 to 300,000 clones, 84% of them singletons. The ends lost 2 bases at V and 4 bases at J; junction bases unmatched: 3. From germline, CDR1 is LGHDT and CDR2 YNNKEL (reference sequence). This CDR3 spans 15 amino acids. The source is a man in his 60s with acute or convalescent COVID-19. Sequencing was performed on peripheral blood. This chain joins TRBV3-1 (or the pseudogene TRBV3-2) and TRBJ1-3; 9 nucleotides align to TRBD1. CDR3 region: CASSQTGGAGNTIYF. In DNA form, the CDR3 reads TGTGCCAGCAGCCAAACAGGGGGCGCCGGAAACACCATATATTTT.